This T cell receptor beta chain was obtained from a study of shared clonotypes between healthy human individuals. Of note for this clone: Its matching antigen is unknown.

This was a deep-level run. Data came from immunoSEQ multiplex PCR; TCRdb stores just in-frame clones and leaves some out. The data contain over 2 million clones, 95% of them singletons. V was trimmed by 2 bases and J by 7 bases, leaving 8 bases between them. CDR3 length: 13 amino acids. CDR1 and CDR2 (germline): MGHRA, YSYEKL. Whole-study findings and limits: With few donors, the genetic and exposure-history diversity represented was limited. Memory subsets generally showed smaller estimated richness than naive subsets did. A handful of donors had around 5% of their naive CD4 clonotypes in common.

Material for sequencing was naive CD4+ T cells sorted from blood. Subset defined: CD45RA+ positively selected. The origin of this receptor is a man between 18 and 29 years old in good health. The chain is built from TRBV4-1 and TRBJ1-4; the D is unclear. The CDR3 here is CASSQILGEKLFF. CDR3 nucleotides: TGCGCCAGCAGCCAAATTCTGGGTGAAAAACTGTTTTTT.